These T cell receptor beta chains were read from a single sample in a study of blood T cell repertoires in COVID-19. Only in-frame clones appear in the TCRdb table, and some are missing; sequencing was by immunoSEQ multiplex PCR. The profile shows 220,000 or so clones, 90% of them singletons. The sequencing sample was made of PBMCs or T cells enriched from blood (not recorded which). These receptors were collected from a man younger than 40 who had been exposed to COVID-19. Both conserved end residues are part of each CDR3. Each record gives: V gene, J gene, D gene, clone size, CDR3 protein, CDR3 DNA. A D gene is named only where the DNA matches it firmly. Size tells how often a clone was seen (once, few, many) or the class of an expanded clone, and some rows leave it out.

V: TRBV5-1; J: TRBJ1-1; D: NA; size: NA; CDR3: CASSSAGDLTEAFF; DNA: TGCGCCAGCAGCTCCGCAGGGGATCTGACTGAAGCTTTCTTT
V: TRBV19; J: TRBJ2-4; D: TRBD1; size: NA; CDR3: CASSITGVAKNIQYF; DNA: TGTGCCAGTAGTATAACAGGGGTGGCCAAAAACATTCAGTACTTC
V: TRBV19; J: TRBJ1-5; D: TRBD1; size: NA; CDR3: CASSPSLDRANQPQHF; DNA: TGTGCCAGTAGCCCGAGCTTGGACAGGGCCAATCAGCCCCAGCATTTT
V: TRBV6-5; J: TRBJ2-3; D: NA; size: NA; CDR3: CASSYSSMGNTDTQYF; DNA: TGTGCCAGCAGTTACTCGAGTATGGGCAACACAGATACGCAGTATTTT
V: TRBV18; J: TRBJ1-5; D: TRBD1; size: NA; CDR3: CASSQNTGGESNQPQHF; DNA: TGTGCCAGCTCACAGAATACAGGGGGAGAGAGCAATCAGCCCCAGCATTTT
V: TRBV6-1; J: TRBJ1-1; D: NA; size: NA; CDR3: CASSERARGNTEAFF; DNA: TGTGCCAGCAGTGAACGTGCCCGGGGAAACACTGAAGCTTTCTTT
V: TRBV6-4; J: TRBJ1-1; D: TRBD1; size: NA; CDR3: CASSEGTANTEAFF; DNA: TGTGCCAGCAGTGAAGGGACAGCGAACACTGAAGCTTTCTTT
V: TRBV9; J: TRBJ1-6; D: TRBD1; size: NA; CDR3: CASSKLQGDSPLHF; DNA: TGTGCCAGCAGCAAACTACAGGGGGATTCACCCCTCCACTTT
V: TRBV15; J: TRBJ1-5; D: NA; size: NA; CDR3: CATSRTGWDQPQHF; DNA: TGTGCCACCAGCAGGACAGGTTGGGATCAGCCCCAGCATTTT
V: TRBV25-1; J: TRBJ1-1; D: NA; size: NA; CDR3: CASSPFGGETEAFF; DNA: TGTGCCAGCAGTCCCTTCGGGGGGGAGACTGAAGCTTTCTTT
V: TRBV6-5; J: TRBJ2-7; D: TRBD1; size: NA; CDR3: CASEGDRSYEQYF; DNA: TGTGCCAGCGAAGGGGACAGAAGTTACGAGCAGTACTTC
V: TRBV27; J: TRBJ1-4; D: TRBD1; size: NA; CDR3: CASSSHDRAGEKLFF; DNA: TGTGCCAGCAGTTCACATGACAGGGCGGGTGAAAAACTGTTTTTT
V: TRBV10-3; J: TRBJ2-6; D: NA; size: NA; CDR3: CAISESSAGRAGANVLTF; DNA: TGTGCCATCAGTGAGTCTTCGGCCGGCCGGGCTGGGGCCAACGTCCTGACTTTC
V: TRBV4-1; J: TRBJ2-3; D: TRBD2; size: NA; CDR3: CASSQGLGGGEDTQYF; DNA: TGCGCCAGCAGCCAAGGTCTGGGCGGGGGGGAAGATACGCAGTATTTT
V: TRBV2; J: TRBJ2-3; D: NA; size: NA; CDR3: CASAGSERGTDTQYF; DNA: TGTGCCAGCGCGGGGAGTGAGCGCGGCACAGATACGCAGTATTTT
V: TRBV6-5; J: TRBJ1-2; D: TRBD1; size: NA; CDR3: CASSSGTGGADFF; DNA: TGTGCCAGCAGCTCCGGGACAGGGGGCGCGGACTTCTTC
V: TRBV19; J: TRBJ2-5; D: TRBD2; size: NA; CDR3: CASRMGLAGGLETQYF; DNA: TGTGCCAGTAGGATGGGACTAGCGGGGGGGCTGGAGACCCAGTACTTC
V: TRBV14; J: TRBJ1-2; D: TRBD1; size: NA; CDR3: CAIRTGVYYGYTF; DNA: TGTGCCATTCGGACAGGAGTATACTATGGCTACACCTTC
V: TRBV19; J: TRBJ2-5; D: NA; size: NA; CDR3: CASSTDKETQYF; DNA: TGTGCCAGTAGTACGGACAAAGAGACCCAGTACTTC
V: TRBV4-2; J: TRBJ2-7; D: TRBD1; size: NA; CDR3: CASSHDRDRGPPLHGF; DNA: TGTGCCAGCAGCCATGATAGGGACAGGGGTCCGCCACTTCATGGCTTC
V: TRBV7-8; J: TRBJ1-2; D: NA; size: NA; CDR3: CASSLGYSPVYGYTF; DNA: TGTGCCAGCAGCTTAGGGTACAGTCCGGTCTATGGCTACACCTTC
V: TRBV11-3; J: TRBJ2-1; D: TRBD2; size: NA; CDR3: CASSPTGTSGNNEQFF; DNA: TGTGCCAGCAGCCCGACCGGGACTAGCGGAAACAATGAGCAGTTCTTC
V: TRBV27; J: TRBJ2-7; D: NA; size: NA; CDR3: CASSSWGGPYEQYF; DNA: TGTGCCAGCAGTTCGTGGGGGGGCCCCTACGAGCAGTACTTC
V: TRBV7-9; J: TRBJ1-5; D: NA; size: NA; CDR3: CASSSGPGGPQHF; DNA: TGTGCCAGCAGCTCCGGGCCGGGAGGGCCCCAGCATTTT
V: TRBV7-9; J: TRBJ2-3; D: TRBD1; size: NA; CDR3: CASSFPGQGSTDTQYF; DNA: TGTGCCAGCAGCTTCCCTGGACAGGGAAGCACAGATACGCAGTATTTT
V: TRBV29-1; J: TRBJ1-2; D: NA; size: NA; CDR3: CSVEVLANYGYTF; DNA: TGCAGCGTTGAAGTCTTAGCTAACTATGGCTACACCTTC
V: TRBV6-2/TRBV6-3; J: TRBJ2-5; D: NA; size: NA; CDR3: CASSYSGRQTQYF; DNA: TGTGCCAGCAGTTACTCAGGGAGACAGACCCAGTACTTC
V: TRBV7-6; J: TRBJ1-6; D: TRBD1; size: NA; CDR3: CASSLAGGGNSPLHF; DNA: TGTGCCAGCAGCTTGGCAGGGGGCGGGAATTCACCCCTCCACTTT
V: TRBV5-4; J: TRBJ1-1; D: TRBD1; size: few; CDR3: CASSLPGQQNTEAFF; DNA: TGTGCCAGCAGTCTTCCGGGACAGCAAAACACTGAAGCTTTCTTT
V: TRBV5-4; J: TRBJ1-6; D: NA; size: NA; CDR3: CASSPNTGSYNSPLHF; DNA: TGTGCCAGCAGCCCTAATACGGGCTCCTATAATTCACCCCTCCACTTT
V: TRBV7-2; J: TRBJ2-5; D: NA; size: NA; CDR3: CASQTGGRWETQYF; DNA: TGTGCCAGCCAAACGGGGGGCCGTTGGGAGACCCAGTACTTC
V: TRBV11-2; J: TRBJ1-1; D: NA; size: NA; CDR3: CASSLVPRGGKATEAFF; DNA: TGTGCCAGCAGCTTAGTTCCCAGGGGTGGGAAAGCGACTGAAGCTTTCTTT
V: TRBV5-1; J: TRBJ1-5; D: TRBD1; size: once; CDR3: CASSSGQGVNQPQHF; DNA: TGCGCCAGCAGCTCCGGACAGGGGGTCAATCAGCCCCAGCATTTT
V: TRBV5-6; J: TRBJ2-3; D: TRBD2; size: NA; CDR3: CASRTIAGGKLGVEYF; DNA: TGTGCCAGCAGAACGATAGCGGGGGGGAAGTTAGGCGTGGAGTATTTT